This T cell receptor beta chain is from a study of T cells in Graves' hyperthyroidism and ophthalmopathy (dated by TCRdb to 2018 to 2020). Concerning the study at large: Peripheral blood was collected at initial diagnosis, before any treatment. A discovery cohort of about a hundred patients, about 44 with Graves' ophthalmopathy and about 58 with stable Graves' hyperthyroidism, was used to find distinguishing TCR V-J signatures. Prospective prediction of ophthalmopathy was tested in an independent validation cohort consisting of fewer than 20 hyperthyroidism patients and approximately 16 patients who later progressed to ophthalmopathy. For training and testing, the 100 or so patients in the discovery cohort were randomly divided in a 7:3 ratio. Thyroid tissue and blood T-cell repertoires from several Graves' hyperthyroidism patients were also compared in the study. Once sampling was done, hyperthyroidism patients were given methimazole at a starting dose of 30 mg daily, whereas ophthalmopathy patients were given high-dose intravenous methylprednisolone. The paper reports TCR Vbeta CDR3 sequencing of approximately 140 peripheral blood samples: around 45 ophthalmopathy, fewer than 85 hyperthyroidism and approximately 17 progressor patients. General study outcomes and caveats: In cross-validation, a model built on a 13 V-J signature told ophthalmopathy apart from stable hyperthyroidism with 87.88% sensitivity and about 81% specificity, and in testing the same model reached 80%/75%. Sample size was not statistically predetermined, and blinding of investigators to group allocation was not performed. In validation, progression to ophthalmopathy was predicted by the model with more than 65% sensitivity and 72.22% specificity, a median of approximately 7.1 months before onset. Most expanded thyroid clonotypes (frequency above 0.001) were also found in blood, which suggests that blood repertoires may mirror thyroid immune responses.

The TCR beta CDR3 regions were amplified from RNA transcripts. A first-round RT-PCR of the TCR CDR3 used the HTBI primer set with the Qiagen OneStep RT-PCR kit. A second multiplex PCR round built the libraries, followed by size selection and purification. Sequencing of the libraries was done on an Illumina HiSeq2000 using paired-end 100 bp reads. From the authors' description of their analysis: Raw data were processed with SOAPnuke, discarding reads with adapters, uncalled bases, mean Phred below 15, or no exact constant-primer or identifier match. COPE v1.2.5 was used to merge the high-quality paired reads, and each unique nucleotide sequence was defined as a clonotype. MiTCR v1.1 was used to align the clonotypes against IMGT TRBV, TRBD and TRBJ reference segments. Analysis was restricted to V-J combinations with a frequency above 0.0001, which covered 98% to 99.2% of repertoires. The TCS score was defined as F50 (clonal expansion) divided by E x V (chaos), with BLOSUM62-based TCRdist calculated between CDR3 peptides within each V-J. Welch's t-statistics and random forest reduced several hundred V-J features to roughly 13, which were used in a naive Bayes classifier (R e1071). Using fastp trimming at Q25 and MiXCR clonotype assembly, TCRdb reanalyzed the public sequencing data and kept in-frame beta chains. Here each entry gathers all rows of one CDR3 protein and keeps the most common genes and DNA. These V and J calls are TCRdb output, not the study's own analysis. The sample records around 500,000 distinct CDR3 sequences, about 16% of which are singletons. The ten largest clones take up roughly 29% of the sample.

The CDR3 sequence holds 14 residues, the cysteine and phenylalanine included. Left in the record is the CDR3 DNA by itself, 42 bases read in frame from the first base. The germline V end is reduced by 2 bases and the J end by 3 bases; junction bases left unmatched: 2. Looking up the germline V gene (reference sequence) yields CDR1 PRHDT and CDR2 FYEKMQ. Concerning this clonotype itself: The antigen it binds to is not known. Base qualities are not at hand, and no much larger clone is one base apart.

In the ophthalmopathy patients, disease was moderately to severely active, with a Clinical Activity Score of 3 or more, a NOSPECS grade of 4 or more, and a duration of less than 3 months. The study excluded patients with uncontrolled infections, other autoimmune diseases, pregnancy or lactation. Clinical symptoms, serum thyroxine and TRAb, thyroid ultrasound, and orbital computed tomography formed the basis for the diagnoses. Ficoll-Paque density gradient centrifugation was used to isolate PBMCs from around 9.1 ml of fresh peripheral blood. Total RNA was extracted with Trizol reagent, and quality was checked on an Agilent 2100 Bioanalyzer.

Recombination linked TRBV13 to TRBJ1-1, with 8 middle bases fitting TRBD1. Sequenced input: blood. The receptor was derived from a woman in her 30s with Graves' ophthalmopathy. The nucleotides read TGTGCCAGCAGCTTACCGGACAGGGACACTGAAGCTTTCTTT. It translates to CASSLPDRDTEAFF. Beyond the CDR3, the reference TRBV13 and TRBJ1-1 genes provide the residues; the full variable domain reads: AAGVIQSPRHLIKEKRETATLKCYPIPRHDTVYWYQQGPGQDPQFLISFYEKMQSDKGSIPDRFSAQQFSDYHSELNMSSLELGDSALYFCASSLPDRDTEAFFGQGTRLTVV.